Sequencing of this TCR beta chain was carried out in a study of blood T cell repertoires in COVID-19. Study-wide background: Specimens from acute and convalescent COVID-19 originated in the United States, Italy and Spain. From T cells, B-cell-depleted T cells, or PBMCs came the material, which was cDNA or gDNA.

The CDR3 is 13 residues long. Trimming removed 3 bases from V and 6 bases from J, with 11 bases in between. Germline V gives CDR1 MDHEN, CDR2 SYDVKM. This clone was counted between two and nine times. Per the authors' pipeline: Reference gene primer amplification in the assay estimated nucleated cell counts. Some clones are missing from TCRdb's copy, which holds only in-frame ones; the method was immunoSEQ multiplex PCR. V and J calls plus clone size are reproduced from that table; the DNA served to infer D and trimming. The sample has around 250,000 clones, roughly 80% seen once. The TCR comes from a woman in her late teens or twenties with acute or convalescent COVID-19. The sample consisted of peripheral blood. V is TRBV28 and J is TRBJ1-1, with D maybe TRBD1 (5 bases). The CDR3 nucleotides read TGTGCCAGCAGTTTCCAGGGAAGTCCTGAAGCTTTCTTT. Its protein is CASSFQGSPEAFF.